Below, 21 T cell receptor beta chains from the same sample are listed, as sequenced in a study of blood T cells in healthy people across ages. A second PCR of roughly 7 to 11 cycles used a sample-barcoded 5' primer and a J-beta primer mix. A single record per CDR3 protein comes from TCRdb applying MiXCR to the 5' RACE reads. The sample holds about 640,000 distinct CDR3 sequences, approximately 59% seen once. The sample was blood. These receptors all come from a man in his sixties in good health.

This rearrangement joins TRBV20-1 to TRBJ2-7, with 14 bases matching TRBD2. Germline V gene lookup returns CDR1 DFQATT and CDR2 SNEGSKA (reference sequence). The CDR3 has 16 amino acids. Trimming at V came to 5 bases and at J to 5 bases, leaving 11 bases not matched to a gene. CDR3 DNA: TGCAGTGCTTTCGTCGGGACTAGCGGGGGTGGGAACGAGCAGTACTTC. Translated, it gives CSAFVGTSGGGNEQYF.

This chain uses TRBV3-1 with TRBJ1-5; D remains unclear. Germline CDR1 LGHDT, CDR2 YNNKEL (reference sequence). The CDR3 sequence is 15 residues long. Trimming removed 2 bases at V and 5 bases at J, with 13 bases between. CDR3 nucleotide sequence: TGTGCCAGCAGCCAAAACGGTTGGGCGGATCAGCCCCAGCATTTT. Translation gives CASSQNGWADQPQHF.

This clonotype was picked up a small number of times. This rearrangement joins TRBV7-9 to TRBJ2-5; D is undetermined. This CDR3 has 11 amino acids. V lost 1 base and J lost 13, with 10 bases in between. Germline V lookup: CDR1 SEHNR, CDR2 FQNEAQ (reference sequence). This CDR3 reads CASSLEEVPYF. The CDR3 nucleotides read TGTGCCAGCAGCTTAGAAGAGGTTCCGTACTTC.

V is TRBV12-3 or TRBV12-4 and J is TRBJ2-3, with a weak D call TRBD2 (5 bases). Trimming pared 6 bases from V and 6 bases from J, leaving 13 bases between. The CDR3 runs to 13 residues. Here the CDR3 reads CASRDLSYDTQYF. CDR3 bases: TGTGCCAGCAGGGACTTGTCATACGATACGCAGTATTTT.

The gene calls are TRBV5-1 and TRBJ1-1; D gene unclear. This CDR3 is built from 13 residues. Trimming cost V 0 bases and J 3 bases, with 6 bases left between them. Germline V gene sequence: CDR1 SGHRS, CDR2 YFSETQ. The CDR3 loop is CASSLDGYTEAFF. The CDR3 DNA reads TGCGCCAGCAGCTTGGACGGCTACACTGAAGCTTTCTTT.

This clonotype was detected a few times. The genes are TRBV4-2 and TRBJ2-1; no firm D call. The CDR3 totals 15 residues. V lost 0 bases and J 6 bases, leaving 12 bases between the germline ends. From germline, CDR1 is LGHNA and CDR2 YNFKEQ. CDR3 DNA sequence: TGTGCCAGCAGCCAAGAAGACGTCCACAGCAATGAGCAGTTCTTC. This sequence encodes CASSQEDVHSNEQFF.

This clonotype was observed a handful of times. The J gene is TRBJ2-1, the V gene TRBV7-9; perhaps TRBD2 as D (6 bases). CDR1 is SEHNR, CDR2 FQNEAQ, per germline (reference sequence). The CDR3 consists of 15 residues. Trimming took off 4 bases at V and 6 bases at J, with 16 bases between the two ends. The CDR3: CASSSLGRGINEQFF. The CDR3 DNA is TGTGCCAGCAGCTCCTTAGGGCGGGGTATCAATGAGCAGTTCTTC.

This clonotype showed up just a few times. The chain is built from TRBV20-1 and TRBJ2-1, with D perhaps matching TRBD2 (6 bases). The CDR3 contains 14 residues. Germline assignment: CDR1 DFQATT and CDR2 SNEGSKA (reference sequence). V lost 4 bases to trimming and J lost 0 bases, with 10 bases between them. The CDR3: CSAKRAGSYNEQFF. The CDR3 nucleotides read TGCAGTGCTAAGCGAGCGGGCTCCTACAATGAGCAGTTCTTC.

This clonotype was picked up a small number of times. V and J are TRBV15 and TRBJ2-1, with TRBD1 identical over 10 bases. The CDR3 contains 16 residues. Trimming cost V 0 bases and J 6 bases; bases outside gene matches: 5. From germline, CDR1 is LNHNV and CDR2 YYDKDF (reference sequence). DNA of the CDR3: TGTGCCACCAGCAGAGATATAGGGACAGGGGTCAATGAGCAGTTCTTC. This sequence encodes CATSRDIGTGVNEQFF.

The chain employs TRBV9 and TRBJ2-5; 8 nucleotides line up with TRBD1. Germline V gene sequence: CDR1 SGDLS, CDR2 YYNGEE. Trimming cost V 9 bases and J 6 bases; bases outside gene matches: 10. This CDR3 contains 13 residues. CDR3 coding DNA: TGTGCCAACCCGACAGGGGCTTTAAAGACCCAGTACTTC. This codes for CANPTGALKTQYF.

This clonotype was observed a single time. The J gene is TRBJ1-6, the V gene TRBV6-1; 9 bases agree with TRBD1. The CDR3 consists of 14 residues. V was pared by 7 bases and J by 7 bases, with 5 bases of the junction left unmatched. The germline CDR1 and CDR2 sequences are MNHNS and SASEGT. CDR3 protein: CASIFGTGNSPLHF. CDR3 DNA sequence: TGTGCCAGCATATTCGGGACAGGGAATTCACCCCTCCACTTT.

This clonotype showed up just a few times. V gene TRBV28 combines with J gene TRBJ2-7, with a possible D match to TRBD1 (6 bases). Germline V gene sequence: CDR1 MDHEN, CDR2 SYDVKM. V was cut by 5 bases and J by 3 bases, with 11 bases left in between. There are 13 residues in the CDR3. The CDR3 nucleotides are TGTGCCAGCAGTGTCTCGACAGGCTACGAGCAGTACTTC. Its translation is CASSVSTGYEQYF.

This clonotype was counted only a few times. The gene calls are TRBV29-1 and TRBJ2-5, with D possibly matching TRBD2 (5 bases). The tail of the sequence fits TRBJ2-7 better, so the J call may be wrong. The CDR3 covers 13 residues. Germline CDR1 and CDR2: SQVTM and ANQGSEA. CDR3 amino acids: CSVEDPSGYEQYF. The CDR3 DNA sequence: TGCAGCGTTGAAGATCCCAGCGGTTACGAGCAGTACTTC.

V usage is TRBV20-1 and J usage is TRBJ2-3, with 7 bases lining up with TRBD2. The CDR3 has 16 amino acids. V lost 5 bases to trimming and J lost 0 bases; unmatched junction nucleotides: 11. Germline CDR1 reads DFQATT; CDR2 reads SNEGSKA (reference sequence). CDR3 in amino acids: CSAARGIASSTDTQYF. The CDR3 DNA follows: TGCAGTGCTGCGCGGGGGATCGCATCTAGCACAGATACGCAGTATTTT.

As DNA, the CDR3 is TGTGCCAGCAGCCAAAACAGGGGGGACACTGAAGCTTTCTTT. Its translation: CASSQNRGDTEAFF. V is TRBV3-1 and J is TRBJ1-1; 8 bases align to TRBD1. The CDR3 loop spans 14 amino acids. J was trimmed by 3 bases and V by 2 bases; bases with no gene match: 2. Germline V gene sequence: CDR1 LGHDT, CDR2 YNNKEL (reference sequence).

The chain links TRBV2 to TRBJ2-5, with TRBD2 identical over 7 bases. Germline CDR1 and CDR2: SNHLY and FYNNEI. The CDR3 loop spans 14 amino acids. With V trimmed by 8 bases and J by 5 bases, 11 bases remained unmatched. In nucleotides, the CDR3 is TGTGCCAGCGCGTCCCGGGGCGGGAGTGAGACCCAGTACTTC. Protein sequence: CASASRGGSETQYF. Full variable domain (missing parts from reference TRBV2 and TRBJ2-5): EPEVTQTPSHQVTQMGQEVILRCVPISNHLYFYWYRQILGQKVEFLVSFYNNEISEKSEIFDDQFSVERPDGSNFTLKIRSTKLEDSAMYFCASASRGGSETQYFGPGTRLLVL.

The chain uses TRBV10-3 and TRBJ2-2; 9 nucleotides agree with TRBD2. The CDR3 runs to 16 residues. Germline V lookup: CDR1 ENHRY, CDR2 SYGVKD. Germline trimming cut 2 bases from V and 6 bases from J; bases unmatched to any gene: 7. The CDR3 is CAISEVLAGSSGELFF. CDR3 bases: TGTGCCATCAGTGAGGTCCTAGCGGGAAGTTCCGGGGAGCTGTTTTTT.

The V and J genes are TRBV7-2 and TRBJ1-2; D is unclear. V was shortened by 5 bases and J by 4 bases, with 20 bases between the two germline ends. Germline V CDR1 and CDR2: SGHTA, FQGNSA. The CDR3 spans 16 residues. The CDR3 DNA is TGTGCCAGCAGCCTAAGGGCGGGAGGACCAACCTATGGCTACACCTTC. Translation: CASSLRAGGPTYGYTF.

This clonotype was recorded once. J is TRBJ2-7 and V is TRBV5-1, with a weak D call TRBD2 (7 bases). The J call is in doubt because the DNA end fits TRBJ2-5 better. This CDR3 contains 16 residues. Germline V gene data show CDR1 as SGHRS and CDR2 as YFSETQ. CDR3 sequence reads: CASSPLGGGARETQYF. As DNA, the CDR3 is TGCGCCAGCAGCCCCCTTGGTGGGGGGGCCAGAGAGACCCAGTACTTC.

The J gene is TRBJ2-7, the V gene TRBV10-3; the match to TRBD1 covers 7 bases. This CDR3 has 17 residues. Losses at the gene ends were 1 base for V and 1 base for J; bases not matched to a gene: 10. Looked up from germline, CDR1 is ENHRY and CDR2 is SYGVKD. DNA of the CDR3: TGTGCCATCAGTGAGTTTTCCCGTGGGACAGCTTCCTACGAGCAGTACTTC. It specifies CAISEFSRGTASYEQYF.

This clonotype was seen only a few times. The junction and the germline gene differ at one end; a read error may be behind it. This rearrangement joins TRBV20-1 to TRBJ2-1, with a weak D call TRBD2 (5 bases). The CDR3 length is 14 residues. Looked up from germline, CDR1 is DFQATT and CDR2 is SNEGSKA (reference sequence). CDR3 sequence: CSAGEGPPYNEQFF. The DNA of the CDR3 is TGCAGTGCTGGAGAGGGCCCGCCCTACAATGAGCAGTTCTTC.